These 31 T cell receptor beta chains were all obtained from the same sample, sequenced in a study of chemoradiotherapy in HPV16-positive cancers. Method: immunoSEQ multiplex PCR; TCRdb's copy keeps in-frame clones and lacks some. The top ten hold 4.5% to 7% of the sample, which has under 15,000 clones, around 87% seen once. The sample consisted of blood, taken from a patient who underwent chemoradiotherapy. The receptor set was obtained from a human donor with HPV-associated anogenital cancer.

V gene TRBV5-1 combines with J gene TRBJ2-2, with TRBD2 identical over 7 bases. Germline CDR1 SGHRS, CDR2 YFSETQ. J gave up 3 bases and V 0 bases, and 2 bases lay outside the gene matches. This CDR3 has 15 amino acids. The DNA of the CDR3 is TGCGCCAGCAGCTTGGTCCTAGCGGACACCGGGGAGCTGTTTTTT. As protein: CASSLVLADTGELFF.

The rearrangement links TRBV2 to TRBJ1-4; D is possibly TRBD1 (6 bases). Per germline, CDR1 SNHLY and CDR2 FYNNEI. The V end was cut by 5 bases, the J end by 5 bases, with 18 bases between. CDR3 length equals 16 residues. In DNA form, the CDR3 reads TGTGCCAGCAGTAAGGGGGAGGGATATCGGAATGAAAAACTGTTTTTT. Protein sequence: CASSKGEGYRNEKLFF.

The rearrangement links TRBV7-2 to TRBJ1-6; D gene uncertain. The germline V gene encodes CDR1 SGHTA and CDR2 FQGNSA. The ends were cut back, 3 bases at V and 5 bases at J, with 2 bases in the middle. The CDR3 totals 12 residues. The CDR3 reads CASSFDNSPLHF. DNA for the CDR3: TGTGCCAGCAGCTTCGATAATTCACCCCTCCACTTT.

The chain combines TRBV2 with TRBJ1-2; 7 positions match TRBD1. Germline V gene lookup returns CDR1 SNHLY and CDR2 FYNNEI. The ends lost 8 bases at V and 3 bases at J; junction bases unmatched: 9. This CDR3 comprises 14 residues. CDR3 coding DNA: TGTGCCAGCCGGGGGTTACAGGGGCACTATGGCTACACCTTC. This sequence encodes CASRGLQGHYGYTF.

The chain combines TRBV18 with TRBJ1-3; D call uncertain. Trimming removed 2 bases at V and 0 bases at J, with 11 bases between. There are 16 residues in the CDR3. Germline V CDR1 and CDR2: KGHSH, LQKENI. The CDR3 DNA reads as TGTGCCAGCTCACCAGATCAAGTGGACTCTGGAAACACCATATATTTT. Amino acid sequence: CASSPDQVDSGNTIYF.

The rearrangement uses TRBV10-1 and TRBJ1-6; the D is unclear. V lost 9 bases to trimming and J lost 7 bases, with 13 bases between them. CDR1 and CDR2 from the germline V gene are WNHNN and SYGVQD (reference sequence). The CDR3 is 13 amino acids. CDR3 protein: CASRDEENSPLHF. CDR3 nucleotide sequence: TGCGCCAGTCGCGACGAGGAAAATTCACCCCTCCACTTT.

This clone was picked up a small number of times. The chain is built from TRBV7-6 and TRBJ1-6, with D tentatively TRBD1 (5 bases). This CDR3 contains 14 residues. Germline CDR1 reads SGHVS; CDR2 reads FNYEAQ. The V end lost 5 bases, the J end lost 7 bases, and 12 bases lay between the germline ends. DNA for the CDR3: TGTGCCAGCAGCCCTACGGGACCGAATTCACCCCTCCACTTT. This gives the protein CASSPTGPNSPLHF.

The chain couples TRBV5-1 to TRBJ1-5, with a tentative D call TRBD1 (5 bases). The CDR3 runs to 15 residues. V shed 4 bases and J shed 6 bases, with 17 bases lying between them. Germline CDR1 is SGHRS and CDR2 is YFSETQ. CDR3 sequence reads: CASSPTGGGGQPQHF. CDR3 sequence (DNA): TGCGCCAGCAGCCCAACCGGTGGGGGTGGTCAGCCCCAGCATTTT.

V gene TRBV9 combines with J gene TRBJ1-4; D not resolved. This CDR3 is built from 15 residues. CDR1 and CDR2 from the germline V gene are SGDLS and YYNGEE. The V end lost 4 bases, the J end lost 3 bases, and 13 bases lay between the germline ends. The CDR3 reads CASSRFPPPNEKLFF. The CDR3 nucleotides are TGTGCCAGCAGCCGATTCCCACCCCCTAATGAAAAACTGTTTTTT.

The gene calls are TRBV11-1 and TRBJ2-5; D possibly corresponds to TRBD2 (5 bases). The germline V and J ends were trimmed by 4 bases and 5 bases, with 20 bases remaining between them. CDR1 and CDR2 (germline): SGHAT, FQDESV (reference sequence). The CDR3 is made up of 16 amino acids. The DNA for the CDR3 is TGTGCCAGCAGCTCTCCCTTACTAGGAAGCACGGAGACCCAGTACTTC. Its translation: CASSSPLLGSTETQYF.

This chain links TRBV5-6 with TRBJ2-3; the D call may be TRBD1 or TRBD2 (6 bases each). CDR3 size: 15 residues. V was trimmed by 1 base and J by 1 base, leaving 10 bases between them. CDR1 is SGHDT, CDR2 YYEEEE, per germline. In nucleotides, the CDR3 is TGTGCCAGCAGCTTGCTAGGGGGGCGCACAGATACGCAGTATTTT. It codes for CASSLLGGRTDTQYF.

The chain carries TRBV30 and TRBJ1-2, with D perhaps matching TRBD1 (5 bases). Germline V gene lookup returns CDR1 GTSNPN and CDR2 SVGIG (reference sequence). CDR3 length: 12 amino acids. The CDR3: CANLGQGYGYTF. CDR3 coding DNA: TGTGCTAACTTGGGGCAGGGTTATGGCTACACCTTC.

A few counts support this clone. The chain employs TRBV2 and TRBJ1-2, with D possibly being TRBD1 (5 bases). The length of the CDR3 is 15 residues. Trimming removed 2 bases at V and 0 bases at J, with 10 bases between. Germline V gene sequence: CDR1 SNHLY, CDR2 FYNNEI. CDR3 sequence reads: CASSEQGVSNYGYTF. The CDR3 nucleotides are TGTGCCAGCAGTGAACAGGGAGTTTCTAACTATGGCTACACCTTC.

V is TRBV7-2 and J is TRBJ2-2; D is unclear. The V end lost 4 bases, the J end lost 1 base, and 16 bases lay between the germline ends. Per germline, CDR1 SGHTA and CDR2 FQGNSA. The CDR3 runs to 17 residues. For the CDR3, the DNA is TGTGCCAGCAGCTCCCAAACCGGGTCCAGGAACACCGGGGAGCTGTTTTTT. Translated, it gives CASSSQTGSRNTGELFF.

The V gene is TRBV6-5, the J gene TRBJ1-6; no firm D call. CDR3 length equals 13 residues. Germline values: CDR1 MNHEY, CDR2 SVGAGI. With 4 bases removed from V and 10 bases from J, the gap between germline ends came to 11 bases. CDR3 bases: TGTGCCAGCAGTTTAGGATTTGGCTCACCCCTCCACTTT. Its translation is CASSLGFGSPLHF.

This chain connects TRBV7-6 to TRBJ1-2; 9 bases fit TRBD1. In germline, CDR1 is SGHVS, CDR2 FNYEAQ. V was clipped by 3 bases and J by 5 bases; unmatched bases: 1. The CDR3 runs 13 residues. The CDR3 here is CASSLGTGYGYTF. CDR3 in DNA: TGTGCCAGCAGCTTGGGGACAGGGTATGGCTACACCTTC.

A few counts support this clone. The chain links TRBV30 to TRBJ2-7; a possible D gene is TRBD1 (6 bases). The ends were cut back, 1 base at V and 2 bases at J, with 18 bases in the middle. Per the germline V gene, CDR1 is GTSNPN and CDR2 is SVGIG (reference sequence). There are 16 residues in the CDR3. The chain's CDR3 is CAWSALPGRGTYEQYF. The CDR3 DNA follows: TGTGCCTGGAGTGCACTCCCGGGAAGGGGGACCTACGAGCAGTACTTC.

The CDR3 spells CASSLDSSGNTIYF. The CDR3, as DNA: TGCGCCAGCAGCTTGGACAGCTCTGGAAACACCATATATTTT. This chain uses TRBV5-1 with TRBJ1-3; unclear D gene. Germline CDR1 SGHRS, CDR2 YFSETQ. V lost 0 bases and J lost 0, with 4 bases in between. The CDR3 loop spans 14 amino acids.

J is TRBJ1-1 and V is TRBV6-1; TRBD1 is a possible D gene (6 bases). Trimming cost V 11 bases and J 4 bases, with 20 bases left between them. CDR3 length equals 14 residues. Germline lookup yields CDR1 MNHNS and CDR2 SASEGT. CDR3 in amino acids: CAGIEGGQSTEAFF. DNA of the CDR3: TGTGCCGGCATAGAGGGGGGGCAGAGCACTGAAGCTTTCTTT.

The V and J genes are TRBV4-1 and TRBJ1-1; D call uncertain. The CDR3 has 14 residues. Germline V gene data show CDR1 as MGHRA and CDR2 as YSYEKL. Trimming shortened V by 1 base and J by 6 bases, and 12 bases separated the two germline ends. The CDR3: CASSQVGFDSEAFF. CDR3 DNA sequence: TGCGCCAGCAGCCAAGTAGGGTTCGACTCTGAAGCTTTCTTT.

This chain uses TRBV11-3 with TRBJ2-1; 12 bases align to TRBD1. Germline loops: CDR1 SGHNT, CDR2 YENEEA. V trimming: 6 bases; J trimming: 10 bases; junction bases outside the gene matches: 16. This CDR3 spans 17 amino acids. CDR3 bases: TGTGCCAGCAGTCACGGCGGGACAGGGGGCTGGGGCGAGGAGCAGTTCTTC. It encodes CASSHGGTGGWGEEQFF.

This chain connects TRBV27 to TRBJ2-1; 11 bases match TRBD2. CDR1 and CDR2 (germline): MNHEY, SMNVEV (reference sequence). CDR3 length equals 16 residues. The V segment lost 3 bases and the J segment 3 bases; nucleotides outside the gene matches: 4. Here the CDR3 reads CASSFYSGGVYNEQFF. CDR3 nucleotides: TGTGCCAGCAGTTTTTATAGCGGGGGGGTCTACAATGAGCAGTTCTTC.

The chain links TRBV12-2 to TRBJ2-7. TRBV12-2 is a known pseudogene. This CDR3 has 13 residues. The CDR3 is CASRLEVRHEQYV. CDR3 DNA sequence: TGTGCAAGTCGCTTAGAAGTCCGCCACGAGCAGTACGTC.

The V and J genes are TRBV15 and TRBJ1-2; a weak D match, TRBD1 (5 bases). The germline gives CDR1 LNHNV, CDR2 YYDKDF (reference sequence). The V and J ends lost 0 bases and 0 bases respectively, with 11 bases between them. The CDR3 covers 16 residues. The CDR3 protein is CATSREGPTANYGYTF. In DNA form, the CDR3 reads TGTGCCACCAGCAGAGAGGGACCAACAGCTAACTATGGCTACACCTTC.

The chain carries TRBV5-3 and TRBJ1-1; perhaps TRBD1 as D (6 bases). TRBV5-3 is an ORF for which the function is uncertain. V lost 2 bases and J lost 2, with 19 bases in between. The CDR3 is 17 amino acids. The CDR3 reads CARSFPWLGTPNTEAFF. The CDR3 DNA is TGTGCCAGAAGCTTTCCTTGGCTTGGGACACCTAACACTGAAGCTTTCTTT.

V is TRBV19 and J is TRBJ2-1; the D is unclear. V was trimmed by 1 base and J by 6 bases, leaving 13 bases between them. The V gene's germline CDR1 is LNHDA and CDR2 SQIVND (reference sequence). This CDR3 comprises 15 residues. The CDR3 nucleotides are TGTGCCAGTAGTATAGGTCCGAGAACAACCAATGAGCAGTTCTTC. Translating gives CASSIGPRTTNEQFF.

V and J are TRBV18 and TRBJ1-3; D ambiguous. Germline CDR1 reads KGHSH; CDR2 reads LQKENI. The ends were cut back, 4 bases at V and 0 bases at J, with 7 bases in the middle. This CDR3 region has 14 residues. CDR3 protein: CASSRLASGNTIYF. For the CDR3, the DNA is TGTGCCAGCTCACGCTTGGCCTCTGGAAACACCATATATTTT.

V gene TRBV6-5 combines with J gene TRBJ2-7; D tentatively fits TRBD1 or TRBD2 (6 bases each). The CDR3 is 13 amino acids. Trimming shortened V by 2 bases and J by 7 bases, and 12 bases separated the two germline ends. CDR1 and CDR2 (germline): MNHEY, SVGAGI. CDR3 protein: CASSYGGPGEQYF. In DNA form, the CDR3 reads TGTGCCAGCAGTTACGGGGGGCCGGGGGAGCAGTACTTC.

The genes are TRBV2 and TRBJ2-5; D ambiguous. There are 13 residues in the CDR3. Germline V gene lookup returns CDR1 SNHLY and CDR2 FYNNEI. Trimming took 2 bases from V and 5 from J, leaving 9 bases between them. The CDR3 protein is CASSELENETQYF. CDR3 DNA: TGTGCCAGCAGTGAACTGGAGAACGAGACCCAGTACTTC.

The chain uses TRBV5-1 and TRBJ1-2; D might be TRBD1 (5 bases). CDR1 and CDR2 (germline): SGHRS, YFSETQ. V lost 5 bases and J lost 4, with 12 bases in between. The CDR3 contains 13 residues. CDR3 protein: CASSIDSRYGYTF. The CDR3 nucleotides read TGCGCCAGCAGTATAGACAGCCGCTATGGCTACACCTTC.

This chain uses TRBV29-1 with TRBJ1-2, with 9 bases that match TRBD1. Germline CDR1 is SQVTM and CDR2 is ANQGSEA. The length of the CDR3 is 13 residues. The ends lost 6 bases at V and 7 bases at J; junction bases unmatched: 9. The CDR3 spells CSVGSQGAGGYTF. CDR3 in DNA: TGCAGCGTCGGGTCACAGGGGGCCGGTGGCTACACCTTC.